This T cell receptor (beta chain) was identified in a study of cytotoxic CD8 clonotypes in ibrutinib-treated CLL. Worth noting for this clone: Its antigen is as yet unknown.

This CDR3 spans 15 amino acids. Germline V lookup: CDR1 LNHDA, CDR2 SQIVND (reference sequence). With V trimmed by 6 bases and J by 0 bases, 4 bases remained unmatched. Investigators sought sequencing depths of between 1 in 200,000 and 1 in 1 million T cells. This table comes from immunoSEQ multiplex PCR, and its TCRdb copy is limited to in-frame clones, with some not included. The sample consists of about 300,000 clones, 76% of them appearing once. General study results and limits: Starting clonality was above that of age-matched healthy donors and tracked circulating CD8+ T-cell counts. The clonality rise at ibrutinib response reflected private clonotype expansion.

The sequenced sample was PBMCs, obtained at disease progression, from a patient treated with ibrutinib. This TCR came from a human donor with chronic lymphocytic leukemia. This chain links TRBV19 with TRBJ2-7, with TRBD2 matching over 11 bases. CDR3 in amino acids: CASSHGLAGSYEQYF. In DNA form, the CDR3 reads TGTGCCAGTAGCCATGGACTAGCGGGCTCCTACGAGCAGTACTTC.